The 11 T cell receptor beta chains given below trace back to one sample, sequenced in a study of T-cell reconstitution after alpha-beta-depleted transplantation in children. This sample's TCRbeta library carried unique molecular identifier barcodes. A single record per CDR3 protein comes from TCRdb applying MiXCR to the PCR reads. The sample lists roughly 190,000 distinct CDR3 sequences, roughly 15% seen once, with roughly an eighth in the top ten. The input for sequencing was PBMCs from the stem cell graft donor, taken from the stem cell graft. The receptor source for this set is a human donor who donated a stem cell graft to a child with acute lymphoblastic leukemia.

At least ten counts were recorded for this clonotype. The rearrangement uses TRBV19 and TRBJ1-2, with unresolved D. Trimming took 1 base from V and 8 from J, leaving 14 bases between them. From germline, CDR1 is LNHDA and CDR2 SQIVND (reference sequence). This CDR3 region has 14 residues. The CDR3 is CASSIVPSRRGYTF. CDR3 bases: TGTGCCAGTAGTATAGTGCCCAGCCGGCGGGGCTACACCTTC.

The rearrangement links TRBV12-3 or TRBV12-4 to TRBJ2-4; 8 bases line up with TRBD2. CDR3 length equals 16 residues. The ends lost 5 bases at V and 10 bases at J; junction bases unmatched: 16. DNA of the CDR3: TGTGCCAGCAGTCGCCGGGGGGGCGGTGGAGATTGGATTCAGTACTTC. This codes for CASSRRGGGGDWIQYF.

This clonotype showed up many times. The chain recombines TRBV12-3 or TRBV12-4 with TRBJ2-5, with a possible D match to TRBD2 (6 bases). V lost 6 bases and J lost 6, with 26 bases in between. The CDR3 is made up of 17 amino acids. The CDR3 region has the DNA TGTGCCAGCAGCATCTGGGGGGACGGGCAGGTCTCGAAGACCCAGTACTTC. Its protein product is CASSIWGDGQVSKTQYF.

This clonotype was seen repeatedly, ten times or more. The J gene is TRBJ1-1, the V gene TRBV5-5; no firm D call. The germline V gene has CDR1 SGHKS and CDR2 YYEKEE (reference sequence). The germline V and J ends were trimmed by 4 bases and 0 bases, with 10 bases remaining between them. The CDR3 is 14 residues long. The CDR3 region is CASSAQKLNTEAFF. The CDR3 coding sequence is TGTGCCAGCAGCGCGCAGAAGTTGAACACTGAAGCTTTCTTT.

This clonotype was seen repeatedly, ten times or more. The CDR3 is CASTREEGHSNQPQHF. CDR3 coding DNA: TGTGCCAGCACCAGAGAGGAGGGGCATAGCAATCAGCCCCAGCATTTT. The chain couples TRBV2 to TRBJ1-5; possible D gene TRBD1, 5 bases. The germline V gene encodes CDR1 SNHLY and CDR2 FYNNEI. Trimming took 7 bases from V and 0 from J, leaving 16 bases between them. CDR3 length: 16 amino acids.

In this sample, this clonotype turned up many times. V usage is TRBV10-3 and J usage is TRBJ2-3; 12 bases agree with TRBD2. The CDR3 spans 17 residues. CDR1 is ENHRY and CDR2 is SYGVKD in the germline V gene. V lost 4 bases and J lost 2; bases outside the gene matches: 7. CDR3 in DNA: TGTGCCATCAGTGTAGGACTAGCGGGACTTTTCACAGATACGCAGTATTTT. As protein: CAISVGLAGLFTDTQYF.

This clonotype was recorded at least ten times. The chain employs TRBV6-5 and TRBJ2-3; no reliable D call. The germline V gene has CDR1 MNHEY and CDR2 SVGAGI. V was shortened by 4 bases and J by 4 bases, with 6 bases between the two germline ends. There are 12 residues in the CDR3. As DNA, the CDR3 is TGTGCCAGCAGTTCGCAGTCAGATACGCAGTATTTT. Residues: CASSSQSDTQYF.

Points on this clonotype: One base away lies a much larger clone, so this may be a sequencing read error. This sequence joins TRBV25-1 and TRBJ2-5; a weak D match, TRBD2 (6 bases). V lost 6 bases to trimming and J lost 5 bases, with 13 bases between them. Per germline, CDR1 MGHDK and CDR2 SYGVNS. CDR3 length equals 13 residues. The CDR3 DNA reads TGTGCCAGCAGCGACAGTGGAGGGGAGACCCAGTACTTC. Amino acid sequence: CASSDSGGETQYF.

This clonotype showed up many times. V gene TRBV27 combines with J gene TRBJ2-1, with 8 bases lining up with TRBD2. This CDR3 comprises 15 residues. J gave up 1 base and V 5 bases, and 4 bases lay outside the gene matches. Per the germline V gene, CDR1 is MNHEY and CDR2 is SMNVEV (reference sequence). CDR3 in amino acids: CASSERERSYNEQFF. Written as DNA, the CDR3 is TGTGCCAGCAGTGAGCGGGAGAGGTCCTACAATGAGCAGTTCTTC.

The chain recombines TRBV18 with TRBJ1-5; TRBD1 is a possible D gene (5 bases). V shed 4 bases and J shed 3 bases, with 16 bases lying between them. The CDR3 is 16 amino acids. Germline values: CDR1 KGHSH, CDR2 LQKENI. The CDR3 DNA follows: TGTGCCAGCTCACGGGGCATTGGGGGGGACAATCAGCCCCAGCATTTT. This gives the protein CASSRGIGGDNQPQHF.

The sample holds many counts of this clonotype. The gene calls are TRBV5-5 and TRBJ2-2; a weak D match, TRBD2 (6 bases). This CDR3 is 16 amino acids long. V was cut by 1 base and J by 1 base, with 11 bases left in between. Germline lookup yields CDR1 SGHKS and CDR2 YYEKEE (reference sequence). DNA for the CDR3: TGTGCCAGCAGCTTGCGTACGGGAGAGAACACCGGGGAGCTGTTTTTT. This gives the protein CASSLRTGENTGELFF.